Included here is one T cell receptor beta chain sequence, with context. Two consecutive negative NP/OP PCR tests, clearance, or resolved symptoms defined Cohort 3 recovery. Clones were read by immunoSEQ multiplex PCR, and TCRdb kept only the in-frame ones, dropping some. The sample includes 350,000 or so clones, 92% of them seen just once. These data are taken from a study of blood T cell repertoires in COVID-19. At the level of the study: Sources were T cells, B-cell-depleted T cells, or PBMCs; the material itself was cDNA or gDNA.

CDR1 is LGHNA and CDR2 is YSLEER in the germline V gene. Trimming took off 3 bases at V and 5 bases at J, with 16 bases between the two ends. There are 16 residues in the CDR3. This receptor was identified in a woman aged 25 to 45 who had recovered from COVID-19. The sample taken for sequencing was PBMCs or T cells enriched from blood (not recorded which). This chain joins TRBV4-3 and TRBJ2-2, with D possibly matching TRBD2 (5 bases). The CDR3 DNA is TGCGCCAGCAGCCATCTCGGACTGGGAACAACCGGGGAGCTGTTTTTT. The encoded protein is CASSHLGLGTTGELFF.